The entry below describes one T cell receptor beta chain. Its specificity is unknown. The CDR3 contains 16 residues. With 0 bases removed from V and 5 bases from J, the gap between germline ends came to 15 bases. Germline lookup yields CDR1 SGHRS and CDR2 YFSETQ. This sample stems from a study of T cells in Graves' hyperthyroidism and ophthalmopathy. Study-level points and caveats: Most thyroid clonotypes that were expanded above 0.001 also turned up in blood.

From RNA transcripts, TCR beta CDR3 regions were amplified. The study used the HTBI primer set for a first-round RT-PCR of the TCR CDR3. TCRdb itself ran the multiplex PCR reads through MiXCR, one entry per CDR3 protein. The table has approximately 400,000 distinct CDR3 sequences, about 18% seen once. The genes are TRBV5-1 and TRBJ2-1; D might be TRBD1 (6 bases). The source is a woman aged 18-35 years with Graves' hyperthyroidism. Sequences were obtained from blood. CDR3 nucleotides: TGCGCCAGCAGCTTGGAGGGACACAGGGAGAACAATGAGCAGTTCTTC. Its translation: CASSLEGHRENNEQFF.